Listed below are T cell receptor beta chains from one sample, sequenced in a study of Ad26.COV2.S vaccination and SARS-CoV-2 variants. Sequencing used immunoSEQ multiplex PCR; TCRdb keeps in-frame clones, though not all of them. Among some 250,000 clones listed, 70% to 90% were seen once. The sequenced sample was peripheral blood, obtained in a trial of Ad26.COV2.S vaccine versus placebo. The receptors come from a person aged 18-65 years who received the Ad26.COV2.S COVID-19 vaccine or a placebo. The CDR3 runs from the conserved cysteine through the conserved F or W. D genes are given only for firm matches. Size is stated for part of the rows, as once, few or many counts, or as a class when the clone is expanded.

clone_size,j_call,d_call,v_call,cdr3_length,cdr3_aa,cdr3_nt
NA,TRBJ2-7,NA,TRBV14,14,CASSQDHGFYEQYF,TGTGCCAGCAGCCAAGATCACGGGTTCTACGAGCAGTACTTC
NA,TRBJ2-2,NA,TRBV9,14,CASSVGPGTGELFF,TGTGCCAGCAGCGTAGGCCCGGGCACCGGGGAGCTGTTTTTT
NA,TRBJ2-1,TRBD2,TRBV4-1,17,CASSQDPSGRAAYEQFF,TGCGCCAGCAGCCAAGATCCGAGCGGGAGGGCCGCATATGAGCAGTTCTTC
NA,TRBJ1-3,NA,TRBV5-1,13,CASSLSTGNTIYF,TGCGCCAGCAGTTTAAGTACTGGAAACACCATATATTTT
NA,TRBJ2-2,TRBD1,TRBV19,14,CASTYRGSPGELFF,TGTGCCAGTACATACAGGGGTTCCCCCGGGGAGCTGTTTTTT
NA,TRBJ2-5,NA,TRBV5-1,16,CASSLTPWGSQETQYF,TGCGCCAGCAGCTTAACGCCTTGGGGTTCGCAAGAGACCCAGTACTTC
NA,TRBJ1-1,TRBD1,TRBV5-6,14,CASSWGQGDTEAFF,TGTGCCAGCAGCTGGGGACAGGGCGACACTGAAGCTTTCTTT
NA,TRBJ2-1,TRBD1,TRBV5-1,14,CASSRDRGGNEQFF,TGCGCCAGCAGCCGGGACAGGGGTGGCAATGAGCAGTTCTTC
NA,TRBJ2-5,NA,TRBV7-7,15,CASSLESVLVGTQYF,TGTGCTAGCAGCTTAGAATCGGTACTAGTCGGGACCCAGTACTTC
NA,TRBJ1-1,NA,TRBV11-2,12,CASSPDNSEAFF,TGTGCCAGCAGCCCAGATAATTCTGAAGCTTTCTTT
NA,TRBJ1-1,NA,TRBV23-1,13,CASSQQQGTEAFF,TGCGCCAGCAGTCAACAACAGGGAACTGAAGCTTTCTTT
NA,TRBJ2-3,TRBD2,TRBV4-1,19,CASSLRERAGVANTDTQYF,TGCGCCAGCAGCCTTCGGGAACGAGCGGGAGTGGCTAATACAGATACGCAGTATTTT
NA,TRBJ1-3,NA,TRBV5-4,17,CASSLVSSRSSGNTIYF,TGTGCCAGCAGCTTGGTATCCTCCAGGAGCTCTGGAAACACCATATATTTT
NA,TRBJ1-5,NA,TRBV5-6,19,CASSLGGYRPSPLGQPQHF,TGTGCCAGCAGCTTGGGGGGATATCGCCCTTCCCCGCTCGGTCAGCCCCAGCATTTT
NA,TRBJ1-2,TRBD1,TRBV7-2,14,CASTWGDRGYGYTF,TGTGCCAGCACCTGGGGTGACAGGGGCTATGGCTACACCTTC
NA,TRBJ2-7,TRBD2,TRBV28,14,CASSLTGGRNEQYF,TGTGCCAGCAGTTTAACGGGAGGGAGGAACGAGCAGTACTTC
NA,TRBJ2-3,NA,TRBV4-1,12,CASSQVTDTQYF,TGCGCCAGCAGCCAAGTAACAGATACGCAGTATTTT
NA,TRBJ1-2,NA,TRBV5-1,14,CASSLAGDNYGYTF,TGCGCCAGCAGCTTGGCCGGGGATAACTATGGCTACACCTTC
many,TRBJ1-5,TRBD1,TRBV6-1,15,CASSEGQGAAQPQHF,TGTGCCAGCAGTGAAGGGCAGGGGGCTGCTCAGCCCCAGCATTTT
NA,TRBJ2-3,NA,TRBV6-5,16,CASSYWRGSGTDTQYF,TGTGCCAGCAGTTACTGGAGGGGATCGGGCACAGATACGCAGTATTTT
once,TRBJ1-5,TRBD1,TRBV18,15,CASSPGDRGRQPQHF,TGTGCCAGCTCACCTGGGGACAGGGGGCGGCAGCCCCAGCATTTT
NA,TRBJ2-2,TRBD2,TRBV9,15,CASSRTSGLTGELFF,TGTGCCAGCAGCCGGACTAGCGGGCTCACCGGGGAGCTGTTTTTT
NA,TRBJ2-1,TRBD1,TRBV28,13,CASAPGGYNEQFF,TGTGCCAGCGCGCCAGGGGGTTACAATGAGCAGTTCTTC
NA,TRBJ1-2,NA,TRBV5-1,14,CASSFTGGRYGYTF,TGCGCCAGCAGCTTCACTGGAGGCAGATATGGCTACACCTTC
NA,TRBJ2-7,TRBD1,TRBV5-1,16,CASSLDGTGGFDEQYF,TGCGCCAGCAGCTTGGACGGGACAGGGGGCTTCGACGAGCAGTACTTC
NA,TRBJ2-7,NA,TRBV28,13,CASSLNANYEQYF,TGTGCCAGCAGTTTAAATGCGAACTACGAGCAGTACTTC
NA,TRBJ2-3,NA,TRBV19,13,CASGALGTDTQYF,TGTGCCAGTGGAGCCCTGGGCACAGATACGCAGTATTTT
NA,TRBJ2-3,TRBD1,TRBV11-3,14,CASSQGQGTDTQYF,TGTGCCAGCAGCCAAGGACAGGGAACGGATACGCAGTATTTT
NA,TRBJ2-1,NA,TRBV7-6,15,CASSLFLVSSNEQFF,TGTGCCAGCAGCTTATTTCTAGTTTCATCCAATGAGCAGTTCTTC
NA,TRBJ2-7,TRBD1,TRBV11-1,13,CASSFDRALEQYF,TGTGCCAGCAGCTTTGACAGGGCCCTCGAGCAGTACTTC
NA,TRBJ1-1,TRBD1,TRBV3-1/TRBV3-2,13,CASRSEGTVEAFF,TGTGCCAGCAGATCGGAAGGGACAGTTGAAGCTTTCTTT
NA,TRBJ1-1,TRBD1,TRBV29-1,14,CSVERQGGDTEAFF,TGCAGCGTTGAAAGACAGGGGGGTGACACTGAAGCTTTCTTT
few,TRBJ1-1,NA,TRBV12-2,13,CASRLLRQDEAFF,TGTGCAAGTCGCTTACTTCGACAGGATGAAGCTTTCTTT
NA,TRBJ2-7,NA,TRBV5-1,15,CASSLGQRTSYEQYF,TGCGCCAGCAGCTTGGGACAAAGGACCTCATACGAGCAGTACTTC
NA,TRBJ2-5,NA,TRBV24-1,14,CATSDGDFVETQYF,TGTGCCACCAGTGATGGGGATTTCGTAGAGACCCAGTACTTC
NA,TRBJ2-7,NA,TRBV6-7,13,CASSQLPYYEQYF,TGTGCCAGCAGTCAGTTACCTTATTACGAGCAGTACTTC
NA,TRBJ1-6,NA,TRBV12-3/TRBV12-4,12,CASSFGNSPLHF,TGTGCCAGCAGTTTTGGTAATTCACCCCTCCACTTT
NA,TRBJ1-2,TRBD1,TRBV6-2/TRBV6-3,15,CASSPGDRINYGYTF,TGTGCCAGCAGTCCCGGGGACAGGATTAACTATGGCTACACCTTC
NA,TRBJ2-7,NA,TRBV4-3,14,CASSQEPHRDEQYF,TGCGCCAGCAGCCAAGAGCCCCACAGGGACGAGCAGTACTTC
NA,TRBJ2-7,NA,TRBV6-6,12,CASSYGGTGQYF,TGTGCCAGCAGTTACGGGGGAACAGGGCAGTACTTC
NA,TRBJ2-7,TRBD1,TRBV28,14,CASRRTGPTYEQYF,TGTGCCAGCAGGCGGACAGGGCCTACCTACGAGCAGTACTTC
NA,TRBJ1-6,NA,TRBV4-2,17,CASSIPKAESYNSPLHF,TGTGCCAGCAGCATTCCTAAAGCTGAGTCCTATAATTCACCCCTCCACTTT
NA,TRBJ2-5,TRBD2,TRBV5-6,16,CASSLESGGLQETQYF,TGTGCCAGCAGCTTGGAGAGCGGGGGACTACAAGAGACCCAGTACTTC
once,TRBJ2-1,TRBD2,TRBV5-1,14,CASSLGRGNNEQFF,TGCGCCAGCAGCCTCGGGAGGGGGAACAATGAGCAGTTCTTC
NA,TRBJ1-2,NA,TRBV6-1,13,CASSELRGYGYTF,TGTGCCAGCAGTGAATTGAGGGGCTATGGCTACACCTTC
NA,TRBJ2-1,NA,TRBV4-3,15,CASSPFRSSYNEQFF,TGCGCCAGCAGCCCGTTTAGGAGCTCCTACAATGAGCAGTTCTTC
NA,TRBJ2-2,NA,TRBV29-1,13,CSVELEGTGELFF,TGCAGCGTTGAGCTCGAGGGAACCGGGGAGCTGTTTTTT
once,TRBJ2-3,NA,TRBV28,16,CASSLLTGAGSDTQYF,TGTGCCAGCAGTTTATTGACGGGGGCTGGGTCAGATACGCAGTATTTT
NA,TRBJ2-5,TRBD2,TRBV7-6,16,CASSLVGGGYQETQYF,TGTGCCAGCAGCTTAGTTGGGGGGGGGTACCAAGAGACCCAGTACTTC
NA,TRBJ1-2,TRBD1,TRBV3-1/TRBV3-2,13,CASRRTGSGGYTF,TGTGCCAGCAGACGGACAGGGAGTGGTGGCTACACCTTC
NA,TRBJ2-7,TRBD1,TRBV6-5,15,CASSIQGAGSYEQYF,TGTGCCAGCAGTATACAGGGGGCAGGTTCCTACGAGCAGTACTTC